The subject of this entry is one T cell receptor (beta chain). Germline CDR1 MDHEN, CDR2 SYDVKM. The CDR3 loop spans 14 amino acids. V lost 8 bases, J lost 4 bases, and 6 bases stayed unmatched. Original analysis: Amplification of reference gene primers was used by the study to estimate nucleated cell counts. Sequenced by immunoSEQ multiplex PCR; TCRdb stores in-frame clones only, minus some. The DNA gave D and trimming, while V, J and clone size come from that table. This repertoire shows fewer than 300,000 clones, about 89% found once; its top ten account for 2% to 2.5%. These data originate in a study of blood T cell repertoires in COVID-19. Study-level background: COVID-19 samples, acute and convalescent, were from the United States, Italy and Spain. In each case, the material was cDNA or gDNA derived from T cells, B-cell-depleted T cells, or PBMCs.

Seattle-derived patients entered the study during active infection and were followed longitudinally. The genes are TRBV28 and TRBJ1-1, with 11 bases matching TRBD1. Sequenced: peripheral blood. This TCR derives from a woman between 25 and 40 years old with COVID-19, enrolled during active disease. The CDR3 region is CASGIGTGGTEAFF. DNA for the CDR3: TGTGCCAGCGGGATCGGGACAGGGGGCACTGAAGCTTTCTTT.